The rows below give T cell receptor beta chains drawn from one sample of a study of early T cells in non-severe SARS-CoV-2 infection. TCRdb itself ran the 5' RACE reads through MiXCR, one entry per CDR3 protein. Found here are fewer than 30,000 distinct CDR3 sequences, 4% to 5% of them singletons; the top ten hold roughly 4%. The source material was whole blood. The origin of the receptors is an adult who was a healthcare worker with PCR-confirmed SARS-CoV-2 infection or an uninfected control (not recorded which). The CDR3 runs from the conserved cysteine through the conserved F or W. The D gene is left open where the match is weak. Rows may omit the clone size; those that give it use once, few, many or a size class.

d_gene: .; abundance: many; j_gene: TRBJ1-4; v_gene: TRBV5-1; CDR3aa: CASSTFGTNEKLFF; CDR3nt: TGCGCCAGCAGCACGTTTGGGACTAATGAAAAACTGTTTTTT
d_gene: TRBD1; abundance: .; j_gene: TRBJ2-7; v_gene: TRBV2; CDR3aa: CASSRQGTKYEQYF; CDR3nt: TGTGCCAGCAGTCGACAGGGTACCAAGTACGAGCAGTACTTC
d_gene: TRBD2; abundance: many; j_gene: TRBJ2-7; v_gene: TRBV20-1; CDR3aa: CSASSGNSYEQYF; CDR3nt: TGCAGTGCCTCTAGCGGAAACTCCTACGAGCAGTACTTC
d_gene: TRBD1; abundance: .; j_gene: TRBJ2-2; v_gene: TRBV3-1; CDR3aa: CASSQDPGQGELFF; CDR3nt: TGTGCCAGCAGCCAAGACCCGGGACAGGGCGAGCTGTTTTTT
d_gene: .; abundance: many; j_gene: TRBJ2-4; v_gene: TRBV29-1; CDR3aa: CSVVGTSRGRSSLNIQYF; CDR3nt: TGCAGCGTTGTGGGGACTTCAAGGGGACGCTCAAGTCTAAACATTCAGTACTTC
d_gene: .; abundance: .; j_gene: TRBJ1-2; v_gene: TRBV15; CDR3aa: CATSRALGTYYGYTF; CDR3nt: TGTGCCACCAGCAGGGCCCTCGGGACCTACTATGGCTACACCTTC
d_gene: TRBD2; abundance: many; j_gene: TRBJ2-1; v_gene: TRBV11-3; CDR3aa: CASSLVSGSYNEQFF; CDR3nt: TGTGCCAGCAGCTTAGTTAGCGGGAGCTACAATGAGCAGTTCTTC
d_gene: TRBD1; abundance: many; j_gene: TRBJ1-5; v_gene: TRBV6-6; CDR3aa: CASSPRQGGQPQHF; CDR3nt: TGTGCCAGCAGCCCCCGACAGGGAGGCCAGCCCCAGCATTTT
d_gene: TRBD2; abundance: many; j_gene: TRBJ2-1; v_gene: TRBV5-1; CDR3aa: CASSLGTSGNEQFF; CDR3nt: TGCGCCAGCAGCTTGGGGACTAGCGGCAATGAGCAGTTCTTC
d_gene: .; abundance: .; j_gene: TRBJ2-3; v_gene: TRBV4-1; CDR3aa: CASSQAPSGPTHDTQYF; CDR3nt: TGCGCCAGCAGCCAAGCCCCTTCGGGACCCACCCACGATACGCAGTATTTT
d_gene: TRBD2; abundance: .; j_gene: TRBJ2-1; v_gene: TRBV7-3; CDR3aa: CASSPVAAGGPSSYNEQFF; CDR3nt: TGTGCCAGCAGCCCCGTTGCGGCGGGAGGGCCGAGCTCCTACAATGAGCAGTTCTTC
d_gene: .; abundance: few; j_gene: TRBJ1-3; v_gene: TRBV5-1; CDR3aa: CASSFDPGNTIYF; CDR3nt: TGCGCCAGCAGCTTCGATCCTGGAAACACCATATATTTT
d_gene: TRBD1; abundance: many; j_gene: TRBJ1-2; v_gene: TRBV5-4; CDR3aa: CASSFGQGITYGYTF; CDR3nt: TGTGCCAGCAGCTTCGGACAGGGGATTACCTATGGCTACACCTTC
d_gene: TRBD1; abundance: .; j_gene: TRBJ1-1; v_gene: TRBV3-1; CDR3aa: CASSPGQGSTEAFF; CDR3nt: TGTGCCAGCAGCCCCGGACAGGGAAGCACTGAAGCTTTCTTT
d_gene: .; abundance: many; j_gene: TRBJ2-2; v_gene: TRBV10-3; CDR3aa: CAIRPGQNTGELFF; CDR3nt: TGTGCCATCAGACCCGGACAGAACACCGGGGAGCTGTTTTTT
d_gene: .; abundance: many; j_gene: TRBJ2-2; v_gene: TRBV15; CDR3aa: CATSREQGGTGELFF; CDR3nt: TGTGCCACCAGCAGAGAACAGGGCGGCACCGGGGAGCTGTTTTTT
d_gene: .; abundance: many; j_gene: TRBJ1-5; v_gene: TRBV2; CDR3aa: CASSDSLTYQPQHF; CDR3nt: TGTGCCAGCAGTGACAGTTTAACCTATCAGCCCCAGCATTTT
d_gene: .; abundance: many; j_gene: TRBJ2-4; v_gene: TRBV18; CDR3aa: CASSPYGGPGRNIQYF; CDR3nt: TGTGCCAGCTCACCTTATGGGGGGCCCGGCCGAAACATTCAGTACTTC
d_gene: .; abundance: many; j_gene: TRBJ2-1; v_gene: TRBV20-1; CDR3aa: CSASSSADNEQFF; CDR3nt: TGCAGTGCTAGTTCTAGCGCGGACAATGAGCAGTTCTTC
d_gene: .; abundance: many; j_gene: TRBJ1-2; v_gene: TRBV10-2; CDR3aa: CASLDIKSGYTF; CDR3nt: TGCGCCAGCTTGGACATTAAGAGTGGCTACACCTTC
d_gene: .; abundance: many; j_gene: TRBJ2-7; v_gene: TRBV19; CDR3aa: CASSKAGAYFEQYF; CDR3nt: TGTGCCAGTAGTAAGGCGGGGGCCTACTTCGAGCAGTACTTC
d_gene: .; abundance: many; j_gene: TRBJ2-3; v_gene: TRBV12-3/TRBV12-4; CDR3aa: CASSQTTSSTDTQYF; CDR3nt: TGTGCCAGCAGTCAAACTACCTCTAGCACAGATACGCAGTATTTT
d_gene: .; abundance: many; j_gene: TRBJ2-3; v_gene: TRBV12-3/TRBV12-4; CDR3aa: CASSLIPQGTDTQYF; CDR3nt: TGTGCCAGCAGTTTAATACCCCAGGGCACAGATACGCAGTATTTT
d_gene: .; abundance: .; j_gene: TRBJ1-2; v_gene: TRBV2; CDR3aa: CASTGRNYGYTF; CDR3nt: TGTGCCAGCACAGGGAGGAACTATGGCTACACCTTC
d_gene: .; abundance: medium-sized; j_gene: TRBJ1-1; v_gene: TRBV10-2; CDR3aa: CASSRGRLNTEAFF; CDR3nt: TGCGCCAGCAGCCGTGGACGGTTGAACACTGAAGCTTTCTTT
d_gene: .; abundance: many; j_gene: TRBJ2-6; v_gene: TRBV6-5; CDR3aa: CASSPTAGANVLTF; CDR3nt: TGTGCCAGCAGTCCCACAGCCGGGGCCAACGTCCTGACTTTC
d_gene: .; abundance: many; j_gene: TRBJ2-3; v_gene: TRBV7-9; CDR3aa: CGTRGASEYF; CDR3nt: TGTGGAACCCGGGGGGCTAGCGAGTATTTT
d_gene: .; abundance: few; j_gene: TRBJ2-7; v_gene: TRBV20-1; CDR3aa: CSASIGRSDFYEQYF; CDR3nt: TGCAGTGCTAGTATCGGCAGGAGTGACTTCTACGAGCAGTACTTC
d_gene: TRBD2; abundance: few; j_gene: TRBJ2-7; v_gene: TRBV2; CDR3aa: CASSGLAGTSYEQYF; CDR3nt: TGTGCCAGCAGCGGACTAGCGGGGACGTCCTACGAGCAGTACTTC
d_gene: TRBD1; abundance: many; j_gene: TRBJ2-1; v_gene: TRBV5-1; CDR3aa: CASSLGDRVYNEQFF; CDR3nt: TGCGCCAGCAGCTTGGGGGACAGGGTCTACAATGAGCAGTTCTTC
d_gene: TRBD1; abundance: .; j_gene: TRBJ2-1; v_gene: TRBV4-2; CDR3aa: CASSPQKDRANEQFF; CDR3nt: TGTGCCAGCAGCCCCCAGAAGGACAGGGCCAATGAGCAGTTCTTC
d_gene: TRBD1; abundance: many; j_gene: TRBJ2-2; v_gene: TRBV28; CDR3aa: CASSPIHRGESGELFF; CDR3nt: TGTGCCAGCAGTCCGATCCACAGGGGCGAGTCCGGGGAGCTGTTTTTT
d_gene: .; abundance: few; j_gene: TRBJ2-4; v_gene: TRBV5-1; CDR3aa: CASSLGTWENIQYF; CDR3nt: TGCGCCAGCAGCTTGGGCACTTGGGAAAACATTCAGTACTTC
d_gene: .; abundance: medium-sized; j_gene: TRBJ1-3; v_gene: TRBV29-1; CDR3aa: CSVSEDLENSGNTIYF; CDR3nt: TGCAGCGTTTCGGAGGACCTAGAAAACTCTGGAAACACCATATATTTT
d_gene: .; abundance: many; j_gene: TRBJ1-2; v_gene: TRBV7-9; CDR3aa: CASSEGLGQGGGYTF; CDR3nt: TGTGCCAGCAGCGAAGGGTTAGGCCAGGGCGGTGGCTACACCTTC
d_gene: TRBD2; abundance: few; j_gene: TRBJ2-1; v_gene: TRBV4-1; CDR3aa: CASSQAGLAEGDEQFF; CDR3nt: TGCGCCAGCAGCCAGGCAGGACTAGCGGAGGGGGATGAGCAGTTCTTC
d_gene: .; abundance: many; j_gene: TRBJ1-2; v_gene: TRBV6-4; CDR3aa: CASSASRGFGGYTF; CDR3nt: TGTGCCAGCAGTGCGAGTCGAGGGTTCGGAGGCTACACCTTC
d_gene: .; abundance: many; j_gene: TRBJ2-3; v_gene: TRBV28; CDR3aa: CASSPHTGTDTQYF; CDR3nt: TGTGCCAGCAGCCCGCACACTGGCACAGATACGCAGTATTTT
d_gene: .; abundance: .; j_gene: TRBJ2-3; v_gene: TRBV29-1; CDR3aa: CSVEVGADTQYF; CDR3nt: TGCAGCGTTGAAGTGGGGGCAGATACGCAGTATTTT
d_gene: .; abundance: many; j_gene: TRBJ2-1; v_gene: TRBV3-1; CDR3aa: CASSQELALNEQFF; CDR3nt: TGTGCCAGCAGCCAAGAATTAGCCCTCAATGAGCAGTTCTTC
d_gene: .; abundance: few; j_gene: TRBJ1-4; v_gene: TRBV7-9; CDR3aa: CASSLGPPSKLFF; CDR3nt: TGTGCCAGCAGCTTAGGTCCGCCCAGCAAACTGTTTTTT
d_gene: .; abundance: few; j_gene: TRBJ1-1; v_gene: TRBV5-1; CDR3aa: CASSLSPTDTEAFF; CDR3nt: TGCGCCAGCAGCTTGAGCCCCACGGACACCGAAGCTTTCTTT
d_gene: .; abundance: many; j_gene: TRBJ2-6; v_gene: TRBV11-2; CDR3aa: CASSLIGRANVLTF; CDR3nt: TGTGCCAGCAGCTTAATTGGGAGGGCCAACGTCCTGACTTTC
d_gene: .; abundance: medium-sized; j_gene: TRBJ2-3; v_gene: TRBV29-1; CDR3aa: CSVEPSRIWVDTQYF; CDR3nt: TGCAGCGTTGAGCCGAGCCGCATATGGGTAGATACGCAGTATTTT
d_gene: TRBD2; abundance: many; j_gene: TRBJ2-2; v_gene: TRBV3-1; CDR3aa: CASSQARRLAGDTGELFF; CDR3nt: TGTGCCAGCAGCCAAGCGCGGAGACTAGCGGGAGACACCGGGGAGCTGTTTTTT
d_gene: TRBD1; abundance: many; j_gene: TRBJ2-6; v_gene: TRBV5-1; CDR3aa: CASSPGQGNSGANVLTF; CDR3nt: TGCGCCAGCAGCCCCGGACAGGGAAACTCTGGGGCCAACGTCCTGACTTTC
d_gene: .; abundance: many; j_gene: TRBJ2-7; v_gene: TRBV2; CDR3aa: CASSEPFSYEQYF; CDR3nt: TGTGCCAGCAGTGAACCGTTTTCCTACGAGCAGTACTTC
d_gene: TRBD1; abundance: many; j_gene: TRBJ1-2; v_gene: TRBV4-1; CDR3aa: CASSQPGQGENGYTF; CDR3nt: TGCGCCAGCAGCCAGCCCGGACAGGGCGAGAATGGCTACACCTTC
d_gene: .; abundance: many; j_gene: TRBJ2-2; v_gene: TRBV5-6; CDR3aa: CASSLGASGIPTGELFF; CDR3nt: TGTGCCAGCAGCTTGGGCGCGTCGGGAATTCCCACCGGGGAGCTGTTTTTT
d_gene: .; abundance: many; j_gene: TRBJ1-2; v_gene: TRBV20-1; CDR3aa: CSARLGSNGYTF; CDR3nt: TGCAGTGCTAGACTCGGATCGAATGGCTACACCTTC
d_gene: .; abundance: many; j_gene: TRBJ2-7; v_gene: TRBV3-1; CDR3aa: CASSPDLWQSTYEQYF; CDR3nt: TGTGCCAGCAGCCCGGATTTATGGCAGTCTACCTACGAGCAGTACTTC
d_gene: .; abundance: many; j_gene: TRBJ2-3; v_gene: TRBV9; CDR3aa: CASSGGPTDTQYF; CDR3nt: TGTGCCAGCAGCGGGGGACCGACAGATACGCAGTATTTT
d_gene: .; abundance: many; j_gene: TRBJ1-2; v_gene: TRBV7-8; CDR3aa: CASSLGNAGSNYGYTF; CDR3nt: TGTGCCAGCAGCTTAGGGAACGCAGGGTCTAACTATGGCTACACCTTC
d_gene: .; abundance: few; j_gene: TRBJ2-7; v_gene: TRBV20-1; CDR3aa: CSARAGQGREQYF; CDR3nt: TGCAGTGCTAGAGCGGGGCAGGGGAGGGAGCAGTACTTC
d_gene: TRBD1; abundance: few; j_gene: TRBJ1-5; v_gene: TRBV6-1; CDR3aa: CASRGDRYNQPQHF; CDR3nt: TGTGCCAGCAGGGGGGACAGATACAATCAGCCCCAGCATTTT